Listed below are T cell receptor beta chains from one sample, sequenced in a study of blood T cell repertoires in COVID-19. Some clones are missing from TCRdb's copy, which holds only in-frame ones; the method was immunoSEQ multiplex PCR. The table lists about 140,000 clones, under 90% of them singletons. Sequencing used peripheral blood. The origin of the receptors is a human donor in a cohort sampled during active COVID-19. Both conserved end residues are trimmed from each CDR3. A D gene is named only where the DNA matches it firmly. For some rows the clone size is stated as once, few or many, or as a class when expanded; others skip it.

d_gene | j_gene | abundance | v_gene | CDR3aa
TRBD2 | TRBJ2-5 | - | TRBV6-2/TRBV6-3 | ASSYSRLLAGVETQY
- | TRBJ1-1 | - | TRBV7-9 | ASSEQGNTEAF
TRBD2 | TRBJ2-3 | - | TRBV12-5 | ASGKTSGASTDTQY
- | TRBJ2-3 | - | TRBV27 | ASPSSIGSPPDTQY
TRBD1 | TRBJ1-4 | - | TRBV28 | ATQGAANEKLF
- | TRBJ1-2 | once | TRBV14 | ASSPGQWVSGYT
- | TRBJ1-6 | few | TRBV6-6 | ASSGTGISPLH
TRBD2 | TRBJ2-1 | - | TRBV19 | ASSILAGGPDEQF
- | TRBJ2-7 | - | TRBV3-1/TRBV3-2 | ASSHPREGRQY
- | TRBJ1-2 | - | TRBV27 | ASSLRGGGRPNYGYT
- | TRBJ2-5 | - | TRBV24-1 | ATSAGETQY
- | TRBJ2-5 | - | TRBV27 | ASSFTGLETQY
TRBD2 | TRBJ2-5 | - | TRBV7-7 | ASSLESSGYQETQY
- | TRBJ1-2 | - | TRBV5-6 | ASSLYEIAGRYGYT
- | TRBJ2-5 | - | TRBV6-6 | ASSYVGGGETQY
TRBD2 | TRBJ2-1 | - | TRBV5-4 | ASSLKREIYNEQF
- | TRBJ2-7 | once | TRBV6-6 | ASSYSLRWTYEQY
- | TRBJ2-7 | - | TRBV7-8 | ASSLAGVSSYEQY
TRBD2 | TRBJ2-1 | - | TRBV19 | ASRLAGDLEQF
- | TRBJ2-5 | - | TRBV2 | ASSESTDRQTPY
TRBD2 | TRBJ2-7 | - | TRBV5-8 | ASSWGGLGLAEQY
TRBD2 | TRBJ2-7 | - | TRBV9 | ASSVGSGNPYEQY
- | TRBJ1-2 | - | TRBV19 | ASSMEQGHSNYGYT
- | TRBJ2-6 | - | TRBV19 | ASSMYPQGSGANVLT
- | TRBJ2-7 | - | TRBV20-1 | SATPKVEQY
- | TRBJ1-1 | - | TRBV28 | ASSPAGPGAEAF
- | TRBJ1-1 | few | TRBV7-5 | VRSLGPGTGVRGE
- | TRBJ2-7 | - | TRBV6-1 | ASSDWASRTYEQY
- | TRBJ1-2 | - | TRBV29-1 | SVGPGNYGYT
TRBD2 | TRBJ2-7 | - | TRBV20-1 | SASGLAGGVVPS
- | TRBJ2-1 | - | TRBV27 | ASSSGPYNEQF
- | TRBJ1-3 | - | TRBV28 | ASSFVIGQISGNTIY
- | TRBJ2-1 | - | TRBV2 | ASTSMGQAYNEQF
TRBD1 | TRBJ1-3 | - | TRBV28 | ASRTGQGYGNTIY
TRBD2 | TRBJ2-1 | - | TRBV5-1 | ASSLGREANEQF
- | TRBJ1-4 | - | TRBV28 | ASSLSGFAEKLF
TRBD2 | TRBJ2-4 | - | TRBV18 | ASSPGLAGPGTLAKNIQY
TRBD1 | TRBJ1-5 | - | TRBV2 | ASGGTGGYQPQH
TRBD1 | TRBJ2-1 | - | TRBV6-5 | ASRGTGNFNEQF
TRBD1 | TRBJ2-5 | - | TRBV6-2/TRBV6-3 | ASSYLYTTGLQETQY
- | TRBJ1-4 | - | TRBV3-1/TRBV3-2 | AAGTTEKLF
TRBD1 | TRBJ2-7 | few | TRBV7-8 | ASSFANRGASYEQY
- | TRBJ2-5 | - | TRBV7-2 | ASSLGQGFEETQY
TRBD1 | TRBJ1-2 | few | TRBV27 | ASNRQGANYGYT
TRBD1 | TRBJ2-7 | - | TRBV19 | ASSMGPVTGPYEQY
- | TRBJ2-1 | - | TRBV15 | ATSRVMTIINEQF
- | TRBJ2-1 | - | TRBV3-1/TRBV3-2 | ASSQGASYNEQF
TRBD1 | TRBJ1-2 | - | TRBV28 | ASSSQGNRLYGYT
- | TRBJ1-5 | - | TRBV6-5 | ASSYSGAQPQH
- | TRBJ2-7 | - | TRBV11-2 | ASSLQGKEY
- | TRBJ2-5 | - | TRBV7-2 | ASSPPSGLKTQY
TRBD1 | TRBJ2-1 | few | TRBV5-6 | ASSLGGQGVYNEQF
- | TRBJ1-2 | - | TRBV6-2/TRBV6-3 | ASSYFGARFYT
- | TRBJ1-4 | - | TRBV19 | ASSMNRDELF
TRBD1 | TRBJ2-5 | once | TRBV15 | ATSRDSTGREETQY
TRBD1 | TRBJ1-6 | - | TRBV6-6 | ASSYSGTGTSPLH
TRBD1 | TRBJ1-2 | once | TRBV5-1 | ASSLEGTATYGYT
TRBD2 | TRBJ2-7 | - | TRBV19 | ASSALAGVNEQY
TRBD1 | TRBJ2-7 | - | TRBV14 | ASSPGTGGYEQY